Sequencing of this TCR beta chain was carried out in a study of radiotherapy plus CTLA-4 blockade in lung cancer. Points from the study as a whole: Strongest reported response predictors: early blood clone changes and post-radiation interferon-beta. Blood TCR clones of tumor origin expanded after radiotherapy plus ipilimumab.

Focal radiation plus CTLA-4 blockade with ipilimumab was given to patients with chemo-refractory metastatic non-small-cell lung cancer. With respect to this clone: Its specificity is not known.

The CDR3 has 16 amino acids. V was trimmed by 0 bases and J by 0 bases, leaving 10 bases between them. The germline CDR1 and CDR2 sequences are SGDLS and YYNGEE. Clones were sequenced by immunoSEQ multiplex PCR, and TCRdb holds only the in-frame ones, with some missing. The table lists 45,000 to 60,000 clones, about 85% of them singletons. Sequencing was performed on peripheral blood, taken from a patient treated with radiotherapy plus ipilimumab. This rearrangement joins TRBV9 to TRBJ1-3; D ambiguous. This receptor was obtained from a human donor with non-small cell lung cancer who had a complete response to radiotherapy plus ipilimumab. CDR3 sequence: CASSVGGLTSGNTIYF. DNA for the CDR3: TGTGCCAGCAGCGTAGGAGGACTCACCTCTGGAAACACCATATATTTT.